A selection of T cell receptor beta chains follows, all from one sample in a study of brain T cells in children with intractable seizures. Here immunoSEQ multiplex PCR was the method, and the copy in TCRdb shows in-frame clones only, minus some. This repertoire shows approximately 41,000 clones, around 90% found once; its top ten account for 6.3%. The source material was peripheral blood, sampled at surgery. Receptors were obtained from a girl aged 2-10 years with tuberous sclerosis and intractable seizures. The CDR3 runs from the conserved cysteine through the conserved F or W. The order of the fields is clone size, D gene, J gene, V gene, CDR3 DNA, CDR3 protein. A D gene is named only where the DNA matches it firmly. The size of a clone is reported for some rows only, either as once, few or many, or as a class for expanded clones.

>-|TRBD2|TRBJ2-1|TRBV11-2
TGTGCCAGCAGCTTAGCGGGGGGGCCCTACAATGAGCAGTTCTTC
CASSLAGGPYNEQFF
>-|-|TRBJ2-7|TRBV7-2
TGTGCCAGCAGCTTAACGGGAAGTGGGCAGTACTTC
CASSLTGSGQYF
>-|-|TRBJ2-5|TRBV5-4
TGTGCCAGCAGCTTGGAGGGGACCCAGTACTTC
CASSLEGTQYF
>-|-|TRBJ1-1|TRBV11-2
TGTGCCAGCAGCCCCCGGACACTTTCGAACACTGAAGCTTTCTTT
CASSPRTLSNTEAFF
>-|TRBD1|TRBJ1-4|TRBV30
TGTGCCTCTGACAGGGGGACTAATGAAAAACTGTTTTTT
CASDRGTNEKLFF
>-|-|TRBJ1-1|TRBV6-1
TGTGCCAGCAGTGAACGAAGTAACACTGAAGCTTTCTTT
CASSERSNTEAFF
>-|-|TRBJ2-7|TRBV7-2
TGTGCCAGCAGCTTGGGGGTAAGCTCCTACGAGCAGTACTTC
CASSLGVSSYEQYF
>-|-|TRBJ1-1|TRBV7-9
TGTGCCAGCAGCGTGTCGGCGAACACTGAAGCTTTCTTT
CASSVSANTEAFF
>-|-|TRBJ2-3|TRBV5-1
TGCGCCAGCAGCCGCAATGCAGATACGCAGTATTTT
CASSRNADTQYF
>-|-|TRBJ2-3|TRBV4-1
TGCGCCAGCAGCCACCAAGGACATTCAGATACGCAGTATTTT
CASSHQGHSDTQYF
>once|-|TRBJ2-1|TRBV27
TGTGCCAGCAGTCCTGGACAGCTCATCTTCTCCTACAATGAGCAGTTCTTC
CASSPGQLIFSYNEQFF
>-|TRBD1|TRBJ2-5|TRBV6-2/TRBV6-3
TGTGCCAGCAGCCTAGGGACAGCTCAAGAGACCCAGTACTTC
CASSLGTAQETQYF
>few|-|TRBJ1-6|TRBV19
TGTGCCAGTAGCTTGGGCAGGGAGGGTTCACCCCTCCACTTT
CASSLGREGSPLHF
>-|-|TRBJ1-1|TRBV9
TGTGCCAGCAGCGTAGATGGGCAGGCAAACACTGAAGCTTTCTTT
CASSVDGQANTEAFF
>-|-|TRBJ1-1|TRBV15
TGTGCCACCGCCTTTGGGCGGGGGAACACTGAAGCTTTCTTT
CATAFGRGNTEAFF
>-|TRBD1|TRBJ2-6|TRBV4-1
TGCGCCAGCAGCCAAGAGCTGGGACAGGGGGACTCTGGGGCCAACGTCCTGACTTTC
CASSQELGQGDSGANVLTF
>-|-|TRBJ1-1|TRBV27
TGTGCCAGCAAAAGTGGTATCGGACGGTTGAACACTGAAGCTTTCTTT
CASKSGIGRLNTEAFF
>-|TRBD1|TRBJ1-2|TRBV15
TGTGCCACCAGCTCTCCGACAGGGGGCTTGGGCTATGGCTACACCTTC
CATSSPTGGLGYGYTF
>-|-|TRBJ1-1|TRBV30
TGTGCCTGGGGCCGAGACACTGAAGCTTTCTTT
CAWGRDTEAFF
>-|-|TRBJ1-1|TRBV2
TGTGCCAGCAGGGGGGGACGGGAAGCTTTCTTT
CASRGGREAFF
>-|TRBD2|TRBJ2-1|TRBV10-3
TGTGCCATCAGTGAGGGCGGGGGGGCCTCAAATGAGCAGTTCTTC
CAISEGGGASNEQFF
>-|-|TRBJ1-5|TRBV24-1
TGTGCCACCAGTGATTCGAAACTCACCAATCAGCCCCAGCATTTT
CATSDSKLTNQPQHF
>-|TRBD2|TRBJ2-3|TRBV7-7
TGTGCCAGCAGCTTAACGACTAGCGGGGGGCTGGGGCGAACCACAGATACGCAGTATTTT
CASSLTTSGGLGRTTDTQYF
>-|-|TRBJ1-6|TRBV5-8
TGTGCCAGCAGCTTGTTCCAGGTTATTTCCGGGTCACCCCTCCACTTT
CASSLFQVISGSPLHF
>-|TRBD2|TRBJ2-3|TRBV9
TGTGCCAGCAGCGTAGCTAGCGGGGGGGCAGATACGCAGTATTTT
CASSVASGGADTQYF
>-|-|TRBJ1-5|TRBV7-2
TGTGCCAGCAGCTTATTACGAAGCAATCAGCCCCAGCATTTT
CASSLLRSNQPQHF
>-|-|TRBJ2-5|TRBV5-4
TGTGCCAGCAGCTTGGGCCTTGGACAGCAAGAGACCCAGTACTTC
CASSLGLGQQETQYF
>-|-|TRBJ2-3|TRBV7-9
TGTGCCAGCAGCTTAGAAACAGATACGCAGTATTTT
CASSLETDTQYF
>-|-|TRBJ1-5|TRBV5-1
TGCGCCAGCTCAGCCCCGAGGGACCAGCCCCAGCATTTT
CASSAPRDQPQHF
>-|-|TRBJ1-4|TRBV3-1/TRBV3-2
TGTGCCAGCAGCCAAGTTTTGACGGGTAGGGAAAAACTGTTTTTT
CASSQVLTGREKLFF
>-|TRBD2|TRBJ2-7|TRBV3-1/TRBV3-2
TGTGCCAGCAGCCAAGATAGCCTAGCGGGGTATGTCTACGAGCAGTACTTC
CASSQDSLAGYVYEQYF
>-|-|TRBJ1-1|TRBV9
TGTGCCAGCAGCACGCGGTTGAACACTGAAGCTTTCTTT
CASSTRLNTEAFF
>-|-|TRBJ2-2|TRBV6-5
TGTGCCAGCAGTTACTCTTACCAAGGGGGCACCGGGGAGCTGTTTTTT
CASSYSYQGGTGELFF
>once|TRBD1|TRBJ1-1|TRBV24-1
TGTGCCACCAGATCGACAGGGCGCAGCACTGAAGCTTTCTTT
CATRSTGRSTEAFF
>once|-|TRBJ2-2|TRBV7-9
TGTGCCAGCAGCGGTGCCGGGGAGCTGTTTTTT
CASSGAGELFF
>-|TRBD1|TRBJ2-7|TRBV5-1
TGCGCCAGCAGCCCGGACAGGGCGTCCTACGAGCAGTACTTC
CASSPDRASYEQYF
>few|-|TRBJ1-5|TRBV7-8
TGTGCCAGCAGCACAATGGGGTACAATCAGCCCCAGCATTTT
CASSTMGYNQPQHF
>-|TRBD1|TRBJ1-1|TRBV19
TGTGCCAGTAGTATAATGGACAGGGATAACACTGAAGCTTTCTTT
CASSIMDRDNTEAFF
>-|-|TRBJ1-6|TRBV24-1
TGTGCCACTCTTAGGGACACGAACAATTCACCCCTCCACTTT
CATLRDTNNSPLHF
>-|TRBD1|TRBJ1-5|TRBV5-1
TGCGCCAGCAGCACGACAGGGGGCAATCAGCCCCAGCATTTT
CASSTTGGNQPQHF
>few|TRBD2|TRBJ2-5|TRBV6-2/TRBV6-3
TGTGCCAGCAGCCCTGTCTCCGGGACTAGCGGGGGGGTGGTGACCCAGTACTTC
CASSPVSGTSGGVVTQYF
>-|-|TRBJ1-2|TRBV14
TGTGCCAGCAGCCAAGACAGTACCAACTATGGCTACACCTTC
CASSQDSTNYGYTF
>-|-|TRBJ1-4|TRBV9
TGTGCCAGCAGCGTATTCGGTAGGGTTAATGAAAAACTGTTTTTT
CASSVFGRVNEKLFF
>-|-|TRBJ2-1|TRBV6-1
TGTGCCAGCAGTGAAGCGCTTCGGCTGGGCCAGGAGCAGTTCTTC
CASSEALRLGQEQFF
>few|-|TRBJ2-7|TRBV12-3/TRBV12-4
TGTGCCAGCAGTCCCGTTCCCTACGAGCAGTACTTC
CASSPVPYEQYF
>-|TRBD1|TRBJ1-2|TRBV9
TGTGCCAGCAGGATGGGACAGGGGGCTGGCTACACCTTC
CASRMGQGAGYTF